These 14 T cell receptor beta chains were sequenced from one sample in a study of shared clonotypes between healthy human individuals. Using immunoSEQ multiplex PCR, the repertoire was profiled, and TCRdb retains in-frame clones only, with some absent. The sample has about 1.5 million clones; around 95% are singletons. Sequenced material: naive CD4+ T cells sorted from blood. The sample's subset: CD45RA+ positively selected. The receptors were sampled from a man aged 25-45 years in good health.

This clone was seen a single time. V gene TRBV5-1 combines with J gene TRBJ2-2; D perhaps matches TRBD1 (6 bases). The CDR3 has 12 residues. Germline CDR1 reads SGHRS; CDR2 reads YFSETQ. V was cut by 3 bases and J by 9 bases, with 9 bases left in between. The CDR3 coding sequence is TGCGCCAGCAGCTCAGGGGACCGGGAGCTGTTTTTT. Amino acid sequence: CASSSGDRELFF.

V gene TRBV12-5 combines with J gene TRBJ2-3; 9 nucleotides agree with TRBD2. CDR3 size: 14 residues. Trimming took 4 bases from V and 2 from J; bases not matched to a gene: 1. Germline values: CDR1 LGHNT, CDR2 FRNRAP. CDR3 region: CASGWTSATDTQYF. In nucleotides, the CDR3 is TGTGCTAGTGGTTGGACTAGCGCCACAGATACGCAGTATTTT.

V and J are TRBV11-2 and TRBJ1-1; D remains unclear. The CDR3 totals 14 residues. The V end lost 4 bases, the J end lost 1 base, and 10 bases lay between the germline ends. Germline V CDR1 and CDR2: SGHAT, FQNNGV. The CDR3 DNA reads TGTGCCAGCAGCTCCCCCCGCGGGAACACTGAAGCTTTCTTT. Protein sequence: CASSSPRGNTEAFF.

This chain links TRBV9 with TRBJ2-1; D is ambiguous. This CDR3 spans 13 amino acids. The germline V and J ends were trimmed by 3 bases and 5 bases, with 9 bases remaining between them. CDR1 and CDR2 from the germline V gene are SGDLS and YYNGEE. This CDR3 reads CASSALPHNEQFF. The CDR3 bases are TGTGCCAGCAGCGCCCTACCCCACAATGAGCAGTTCTTC.

V and J are TRBV28 and TRBJ2-4; D possibly matches TRBD1 or TRBD2 (5 bases each). The CDR3 runs 14 residues. CDR1 is MDHEN, CDR2 SYDVKM, per germline. V was shortened by 0 bases and J by 3 bases, with 6 bases between the two germline ends. In nucleotides, the CDR3 is TGTGCCAGCAGTTTATGGGGGGACAAAAACATTCAGTACTTC. Translating gives CASSLWGDKNIQYF.

The DNA for the CDR3 is TGTGCCAGTAGAGTGGGAGGATTCACCGGGGAGCTGTTTTTT. Translated: CASRVGGFTGELFF. V and J are TRBV19 and TRBJ2-2; a possible D gene is TRBD2 (6 bases). Trimming took off 6 bases at V and 4 bases at J, with 12 bases between the two ends. Germline V gene sequence: CDR1 LNHDA, CDR2 SQIVND (reference sequence). The CDR3 contains 14 residues.

The chain recombines TRBV9 with TRBJ1-1; 9 bases agree with TRBD1. Losses at the gene ends were 4 bases for V and 5 bases for J; bases not matched to a gene: 12. The CDR3 has 16 residues. Germline V CDR1 and CDR2: SGDLS, YYNGEE. CDR3 in amino acids: CASSRGQGSKETEAFF. DNA for the CDR3: TGTGCCAGCAGCAGGGGACAGGGCAGTAAGGAGACTGAAGCTTTCTTT.

Comments on this clone: Other DNA sequences within the sample encode an identical CDR3. The J gene is TRBJ1-5, the V gene TRBV5-1; D remains ambiguous. The CDR3 contains 15 residues. Looked up from germline, CDR1 is SGHRS and CDR2 is YFSETQ. Trimming removed 0 bases at V and 0 bases at J, with 7 bases between. For the CDR3, the DNA is TGCGCCAGCAGCTTGGCGGGAATTAGCAATCAGCCCCAGCATTTT. Its translation: CASSLAGISNQPQHF.

V is TRBV4-1 and J is TRBJ1-1; D gene ambiguous. The germline V gene has CDR1 MGHRA and CDR2 YSYEKL. This CDR3 has 13 amino acids. Trimming cost V 0 bases and J 10 bases, with 12 bases left between them. CDR3 loop: CASSQEGRPGAFF. As DNA, the CDR3 is TGCGCCAGCAGCCAAGAAGGCAGGCCGGGAGCTTTCTTT.

The genes are TRBV11-2 and TRBJ2-5; the D gene is possibly TRBD2 (5 bases). Germline CDR1 is SGHAT and CDR2 is FQNNGV. V was cut by 6 bases and J by 5 bases, with 22 bases left in between. The CDR3 runs 16 residues. CDR3 amino acids: CASSTYGSVSGETQYF. The DNA of the CDR3 is TGTGCCAGCAGTACCTATGGCTCCGTTTCGGGGGAGACCCAGTACTTC.

The chain carries TRBV6-5 and TRBJ1-2, with D unclear. Germline-derived CDR1 and CDR2 are MNHEY and SVGAGI. Trimming left V 3 bases short and J 1 base short, with 9 bases between. This CDR3 spans 14 amino acids. The CDR3 nucleotides are TGTGCCAGCAGTTATAGAAATAGTAACTATGGCTACACCTTC. Amino acids: CASSYRNSNYGYTF.

J is TRBJ1-2 and V is TRBV2, with TRBD1 identical over 10 bases. The V gene end was trimmed by 6 bases and the J gene end by 8 bases; junction bases not matched to a gene: 6. CDR3 length equals 13 residues. Germline CDR1 SNHLY, CDR2 FYNNEI. The CDR3: CASRTGTGEGYTF. CDR3 nucleotides: TGTGCCAGCAGGACCGGGACAGGGGAGGGCTACACCTTC.

The J gene is TRBJ2-3, the V gene TRBV9, with D hard to call. The CDR3 is 13 residues long. Trimming removed 4 bases at V and 1 base at J, with 7 bases between. Germline CDR1 is SGDLS and CDR2 is YYNGEE. The chain's CDR3 is CASSFRRTDTQYF. The CDR3 DNA sequence: TGTGCCAGCAGCTTCAGACGCACAGATACGCAGTATTTT.

The chain couples TRBV5-6 to TRBJ2-3; D unclear. From germline, CDR1 is SGHDT and CDR2 YYEEEE. CDR3 length: 12 residues. Trimming left V 1 base short and J 4 bases short, with 4 bases between. The CDR3 coding sequence is TGTGCCAGCAGCTTGTGGGCAGATACGCAGTATTTT. The encoded protein is CASSLWADTQYF.